Each of the 15 T cell receptor beta chains below was sequenced from the same sample in a study of response to subunit inactivated influenza vaccine. TCRdb redid the calling of the RT-PCR reads with MiXCR, one entry per CDR3 protein. The profile shows hundreds of thousands of distinct CDR3 sequences, about 15% of them singletons. The sequenced sample was PBMCs from blood, obtained around two weeks before vaccination. Source of these receptors: a man aged 45 to 65 who received an inactivated influenza vaccine.

This chain joins TRBV20-1 and TRBJ2-7, with a tentative D call TRBD2 (6 bases). The CDR3 extends over 13 amino acids. CDR1 is DFQATT and CDR2 is SNEGSKA in the germline V gene (reference sequence). The V and J ends lost 7 bases and 3 bases respectively, with 16 bases between them. Here the CDR3 DNA reads TGCAGTGGTAGCGGCCGGGGCCTCTACGAGCAGTACTTC. It yields the protein CSGSGRGLYEQYF.

The chain carries TRBV20-1 and TRBJ2-3; perhaps D is TRBD1 or TRBD2 (7 bases each). The V and J ends lost 6 bases and 6 bases respectively, with 19 bases between them. The germline CDR1 and CDR2 sequences are DFQATT and SNEGSKA (reference sequence). The CDR3 is made up of 14 amino acids. The CDR3 sequence: CSAPTGGQSDTQYF. CDR3 bases: TGCAGTGCCCCGACGGGGGGACAGTCGGATACGCAGTATTTT.

The J gene is TRBJ1-2, the V gene TRBV30; a weak D match, TRBD1 (5 bases). CDR3 size: 14 residues. The germline gives CDR1 GTSNPN, CDR2 SVGIG (reference sequence). V was pared by 2 bases and J by 0 bases, with 10 bases between. The CDR3 DNA follows: TGTGCCTGGAGTCGAGGGGCATCTAACTATGGCTACACCTTC. Its translation: CAWSRGASNYGYTF.

This clonotype came up a few times. The chain combines TRBV2 with TRBJ1-1; no clear D. Germline V gene data show CDR1 as SNHLY and CDR2 as FYNNEI. The CDR3 extends over 13 amino acids. V was shortened by 7 bases and J by 5 bases, with 14 bases between the two germline ends. This CDR3 is CASTLGRATEAFF. DNA of the CDR3: TGTGCCAGCACTCTAGGAAGGGCAACTGAAGCTTTCTTT. Supplemented by reference TRBV2 and TRBJ1-1, the full variable domain reads EPEVTQTPSHQVTQMGQEVILRCVPISNHLYFYWYRQILGQKVEFLVSFYNNEISEKSEIFDDQFSVERPDGSNFTLKIRSTKLEDSAMYFCASTLGRATEAFFGQGTRLTVV.

This clonotype was seen at least ten times. This chain joins TRBV11-2 and TRBJ2-7; TRBD1 might be the D (5 bases). Germline V gives CDR1 SGHAT, CDR2 FQNNGV. The CDR3 runs to 14 residues. Trimming removed 1 base from V and 5 bases from J, with 12 bases in between. The CDR3 bases are TGTGCCAGCAGCTTAGTATCAGGGTCTCACGAGCAGTACTTC. Amino acid sequence: CASSLVSGSHEQYF.

The rearrangement joins TRBV20-1 to TRBJ2-3; no clear D. The CDR3 runs to 13 residues. Germline V gene lookup returns CDR1 DFQATT and CDR2 SNEGSKA (reference sequence). The V and J ends lost 3 bases and 0 bases respectively, with 7 bases between them. In DNA form, the CDR3 reads TGCAGTGCTAGCGTTTCTAGCACAGATACGCAGTATTTT. Translation: CSASVSSTDTQYF.

This clonotype was detected many times. The genes are TRBV7-9 and TRBJ1-6, with TRBD1 as a possible D gene (5 bases). This CDR3 region has 14 residues. Trimming took 1 base from V and 10 from J, leaving 11 bases between them. Germline V gene data show CDR1 as SEHNR and CDR2 as FQNEAQ (reference sequence). The CDR3 spells CASSLGDFGSPLHF. The CDR3 DNA reads as TGTGCCAGCAGCTTAGGGGACTTCGGGTCACCCCTCCACTTT.

In this sample, this clonotype turned up a few times. The J gene is TRBJ1-4, the V gene TRBV11-2, with D perhaps matching TRBD1 (6 bases). The CDR3 contains 14 residues. V was cut by 3 bases and J by 9 bases, with 14 bases left in between. Germline-derived CDR1 and CDR2 are SGHAT and FQNNGV. The CDR3 DNA reads as TGTGCCAGCAGCTTGGGGGCCGTAAGGCAAAAACTGTTTTTT. Translating it yields CASSLGAVRQKLFF.

In this sample, this clonotype turned up a few times. The chain recombines TRBV20-1 with TRBJ2-7, with D possibly being TRBD2 (5 bases). V shed 3 bases and J shed 10 bases, with 16 bases lying between them. CDR1 is DFQATT, CDR2 SNEGSKA, per germline (reference sequence). CDR3 length: 12 amino acids. CDR3 DNA: TGCAGTGCTAGGGACCCTGAGGGATCACAGTACTTC. Its translation: CSARDPEGSQYF.

This clonotype has just a few counts. The chain carries TRBV4-2 and TRBJ2-1; D possibly matches TRBD1 or TRBD2 (5 bases each). Germline-derived CDR1 and CDR2 are LGHNA and YNFKEQ. The CDR3 length is 15 residues. Trimming removed 1 base at V and 12 bases at J, with 19 bases between. CDR3 DNA sequence: TGTGCCAGCAGCCAAGTAGGGGAGCCGGGTGAGGTGCAGTTCTTC. Amino acids: CASSQVGEPGEVQFF.

This chain joins TRBV6-1 and TRBJ2-5; D uncertain. CDR3 length: 16 residues. V was pared by 5 bases and J by 0 bases, with 16 bases between. Looked up from germline, CDR1 is MNHNS and CDR2 is SASEGT. Here the CDR3 DNA reads TGTGCCAGCAGTCCTGGCGGCAGTATTTACCAAGAGACCCAGTACTTC. It encodes CASSPGGSIYQETQYF.

The chain recombines TRBV19 with TRBJ2-1, with a weak D call TRBD2 (6 bases). The CDR3 has 15 amino acids. Trimming took off 6 bases at V and 5 bases at J, with 17 bases between the two ends. CDR1 and CDR2 (germline): LNHDA, SQIVND (reference sequence). CDR3 in DNA: TGTGCCAGTAGCATTACGGGGGTCAAGAACAATGAGCAGTTCTTC. Amino acid sequence: CASSITGVKNNEQFF.

This clonotype was seen many times. V is TRBV7-6 and J is TRBJ2-3, with unresolved D. V gave up 3 bases and J gave up 0 bases, with 10 bases separating them. Germline CDR1 and CDR2: SGHVS and FNYEAQ. CDR3 size: 15 residues. CDR3 nucleotide sequence: TGTGCCAGCAGCTTCCAACCAGCTAGCACAGATACGCAGTATTTT. It encodes CASSFQPASTDTQYF. Drawing the rest from reference TRBV7-6 and TRBJ2-3, the complete variable domain is GAGVSQSPRYKVTKRGQDVALRCDPISGHVSLYWYRQALGQGPEFLTYFNYEAQQDKSGLPNDRFSAERPEGSISTLTIQRTEQRDSAMYRCASSFQPASTDTQYFGPGTRLTVL.

The CDR3 loop is CASSNTATEAFF. CDR3 nucleotide sequence: TGTGCCAGCAGTAATACAGCTACAGAAGCTTTCTTT. V and J are TRBV5-4 and TRBJ1-1; no definite D call. The ends were cut back, 5 bases at V and 8 bases at J, with 13 bases in the middle. Germline V gene sequence: CDR1 SGHNT, CDR2 YYREEE (reference sequence). There are 12 residues in the CDR3.

The chain uses TRBV27 and TRBJ2-5; 7 nucleotides align to TRBD2. The V and J ends lost 5 bases and 7 bases, in that order; junction bases with no gene match: 13. CDR1 MNHEY and CDR2 SMNVEV come from the germline V gene (reference sequence). The CDR3 is 15 amino acids. CDR3 in amino acids: CASSAPSRGVSTQYF. The CDR3 nucleotides read TGTGCCAGCAGTGCCCCTAGCCGGGGGGTTTCGACCCAGTACTTC.